This TCR beta chain was obtained from a study of lymphopenia after photon versus proton radiotherapy. Some clones are missing from TCRdb's copy, which holds only in-frame ones; the method was immunoSEQ multiplex PCR. The table shows approximately 29,000 clones, with about 80% occurring only once. Germline loops: CDR1 MDHEN, CDR2 SYDVKM. The CDR3 is made up of 14 amino acids. V was pared by 7 bases and J by 2 bases, with 15 bases between. This chain links TRBV28 with TRBJ2-7; no clear D gene. The sequencing here drew on peripheral blood, taken from a patient treated with proton-based radiotherapy. The sequence was collected from a woman aged 70-85 years with pancreatic cancer. The CDR3 region is CASNEAPETYEQYF. Here the CDR3 DNA reads TGTGCCAGCAATGAGGCTCCAGAGACCTACGAGCAGTACTTC.